The T cell receptor (beta chain) described here comes from a study of siplizumab effects on memory and regulatory T cells. Germline V gives CDR1 PRHDT, CDR2 FYEKMQ (reference sequence). V was clipped by 5 bases and J by 5 bases; unmatched bases: 14. CDR3 length: 16 amino acids. Only in-frame clones appear in the TCRdb table, and some are missing; sequencing was by immunoSEQ multiplex PCR. Here the sample spans tens of thousands of clones, approximately 95% being singletons. The sequence was collected from a human donor in good health. The chain uses TRBV13 and TRBJ2-7; 8 nucleotides line up with TRBD1. Sequencing used CD8+ T cells sorted from blood. CDR3 region: CASSGGPDRGRHEQYF. Written as DNA, the CDR3 is TGTGCCAGCAGCGGAGGACCTGACAGGGGACGGCACGAGCAGTACTTC.